This entry is about one T cell receptor beta chain. The CDR3 is made up of 17 amino acids. Germline assignment: CDR1 DFQATT and CDR2 SNEGSKA (reference sequence). V was pared by 5 bases and J by 4 bases, with 26 bases between. The data are from a study of CD8 T cells in Susac syndrome. Random hexamers were used to reverse transcribe roughly 0.45 to 1 ug of RNA. TCRdb ran MiXCR on the immunoSEQ multiplex PCR reads and lists one entry per CDR3 protein. Of about 150,000 distinct CDR3 sequences in the sample, around 95% are singletons; the top ten hold 0.14% to 0.15%. The chain joins TRBV20-1 to TRBJ2-5; D perhaps matches TRBD2 (6 bases). The sample consisted of CD8+ T cells from PBMCs. This TCR was recovered from a human donor with multiple sclerosis. The CDR3 is CSARGYAAGLRRETQYF. The CDR3 DNA follows: TGCAGTGCTCGCGGGTATGCAGCGGGCCTTAGACGAGAGACCCAGTACTTC.